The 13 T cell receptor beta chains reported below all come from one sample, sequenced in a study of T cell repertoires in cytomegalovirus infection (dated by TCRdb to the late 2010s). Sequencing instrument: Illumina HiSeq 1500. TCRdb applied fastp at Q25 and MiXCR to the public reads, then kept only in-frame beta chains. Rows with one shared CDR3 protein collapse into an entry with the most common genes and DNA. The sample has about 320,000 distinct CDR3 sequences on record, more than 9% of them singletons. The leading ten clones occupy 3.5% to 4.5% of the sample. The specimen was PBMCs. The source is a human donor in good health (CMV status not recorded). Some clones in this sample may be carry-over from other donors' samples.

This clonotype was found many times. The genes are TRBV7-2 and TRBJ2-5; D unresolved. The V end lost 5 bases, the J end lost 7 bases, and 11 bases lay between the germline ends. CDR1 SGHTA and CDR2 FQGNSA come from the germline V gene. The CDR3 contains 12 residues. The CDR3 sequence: CASSQTGSTQYF. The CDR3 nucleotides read TGTGCCAGCAGCCAGACTGGTTCGACCCAGTACTTC.

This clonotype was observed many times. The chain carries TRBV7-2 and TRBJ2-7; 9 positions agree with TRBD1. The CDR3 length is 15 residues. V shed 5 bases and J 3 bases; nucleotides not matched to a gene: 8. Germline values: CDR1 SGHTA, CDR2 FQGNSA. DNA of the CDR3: TGTGCCAGCAGCCCGAAAGGGACAGGGCACTACGAGCAGTACTTC. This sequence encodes CASSPKGTGHYEQYF.

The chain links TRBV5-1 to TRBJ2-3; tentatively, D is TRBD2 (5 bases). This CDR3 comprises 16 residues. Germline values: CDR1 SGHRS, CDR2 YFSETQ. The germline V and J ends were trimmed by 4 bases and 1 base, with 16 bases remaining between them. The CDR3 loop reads CASSPTLSSGTDTQYF. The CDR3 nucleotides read TGCGCCAGCAGCCCCACCCTGAGTAGCGGCACAGATACGCAGTATTTT. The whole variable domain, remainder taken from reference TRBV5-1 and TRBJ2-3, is KAGVTQTPRYLIKTRGQQVTLSCSPISGHRSVSWYQQTPGQGLQFLFEYFSETQRNKGNFPGRFSGRQFSNSRSEMNVSTLELGDSALYLCASSPTLSSGTDTQYFGPGTRLTVL.

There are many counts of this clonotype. DNA for the CDR3: TGTGCCAGCAGCTTGTCGGCCGAGCAGTTCTTC. Protein: CASSLSAEQFF. V usage is TRBV7-2 and J usage is TRBJ2-1; D remains ambiguous. The CDR3 has 11 amino acids. CDR1 is SGHTA, CDR2 FQGNSA, per germline. Trimming took off 3 bases at V and 10 bases at J, with 7 bases between the two ends.

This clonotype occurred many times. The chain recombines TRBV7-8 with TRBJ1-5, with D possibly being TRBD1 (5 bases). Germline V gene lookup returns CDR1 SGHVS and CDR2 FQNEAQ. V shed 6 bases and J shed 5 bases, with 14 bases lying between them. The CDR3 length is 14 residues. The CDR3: CASRGAQGDQPQHF. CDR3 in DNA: TGTGCCAGCAGAGGAGCGCAGGGAGATCAGCCCCAGCATTTT.

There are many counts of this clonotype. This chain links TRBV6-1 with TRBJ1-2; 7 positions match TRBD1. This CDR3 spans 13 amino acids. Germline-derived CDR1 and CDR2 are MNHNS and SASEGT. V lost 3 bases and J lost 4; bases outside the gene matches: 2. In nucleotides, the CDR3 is TGTGCCAGCAGTGAGGACAGGATCTATGGCTACACCTTC. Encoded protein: CASSEDRIYGYTF.

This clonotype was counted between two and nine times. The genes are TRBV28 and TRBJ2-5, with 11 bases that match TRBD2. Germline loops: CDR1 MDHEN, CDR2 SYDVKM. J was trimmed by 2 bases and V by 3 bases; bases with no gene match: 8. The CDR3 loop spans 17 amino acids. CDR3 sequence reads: CASSFPLAGAFQETQYF. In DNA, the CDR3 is TGTGCCAGCAGTTTCCCACTAGCGGGGGCTTTTCAAGAGACCCAGTACTTC.

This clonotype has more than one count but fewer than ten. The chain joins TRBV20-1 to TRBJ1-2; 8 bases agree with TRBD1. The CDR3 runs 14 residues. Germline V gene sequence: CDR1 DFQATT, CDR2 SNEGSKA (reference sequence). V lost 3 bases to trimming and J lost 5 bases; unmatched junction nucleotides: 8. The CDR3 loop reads CSARDRDSLYGYTF. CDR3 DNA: TGCAGTGCTAGGGACAGGGATTCTCTTTATGGCTACACCTTC.

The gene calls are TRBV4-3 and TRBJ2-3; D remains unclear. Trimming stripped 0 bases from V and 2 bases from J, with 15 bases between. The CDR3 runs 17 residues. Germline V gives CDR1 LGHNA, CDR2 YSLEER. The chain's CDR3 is CASSQERTPYFTDTQYF. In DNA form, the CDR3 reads TGCGCCAGCAGCCAAGAGAGAACCCCGTATTTCACAGATACGCAGTATTTT.

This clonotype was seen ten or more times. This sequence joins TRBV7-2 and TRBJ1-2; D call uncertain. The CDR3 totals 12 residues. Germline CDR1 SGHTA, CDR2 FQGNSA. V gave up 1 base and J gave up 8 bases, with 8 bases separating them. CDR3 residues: CASSLDGRGYTF. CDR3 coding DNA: TGTGCCAGCAGCTTAGATGGGAGGGGCTACACCTTC. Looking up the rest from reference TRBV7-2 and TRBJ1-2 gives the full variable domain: GAGVSQSPSNKVTEKGKDVELRCDPISGHTALYWYRQSLGQGLEFLIYFQGNSAPDKSGLPSDRFSAERTGGSVSTLTIQRTQQEDSAVYLCASSLDGRGYTFGSGTRLTVV.

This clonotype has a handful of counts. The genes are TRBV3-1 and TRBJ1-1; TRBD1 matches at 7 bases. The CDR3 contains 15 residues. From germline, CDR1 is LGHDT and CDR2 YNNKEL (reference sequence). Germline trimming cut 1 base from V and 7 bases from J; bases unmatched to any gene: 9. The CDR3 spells CASSQGTGPAREAFF. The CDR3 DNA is TGTGCCAGCAGCCAAGGGACAGGACCCGCCCGTGAAGCTTTCTTT.

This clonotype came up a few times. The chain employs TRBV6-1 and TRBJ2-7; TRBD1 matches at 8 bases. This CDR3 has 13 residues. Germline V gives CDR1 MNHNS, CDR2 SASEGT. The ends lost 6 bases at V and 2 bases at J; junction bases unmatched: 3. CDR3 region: CASRGRGPYEQYF. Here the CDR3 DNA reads TGTGCCAGCAGAGGCAGGGGGCCCTACGAGCAGTACTTC.

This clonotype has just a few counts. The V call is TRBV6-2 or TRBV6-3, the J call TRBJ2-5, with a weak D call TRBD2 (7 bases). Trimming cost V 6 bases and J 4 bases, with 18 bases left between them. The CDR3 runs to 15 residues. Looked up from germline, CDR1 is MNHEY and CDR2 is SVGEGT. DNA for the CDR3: TGTGCCAGCAGGCGTCGACTAGCAGGGGCAGAGACCCAGTACTTC. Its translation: CASRRRLAGAETQYF.